Shown below are 2 T cell receptor beta chains from a single sample sequenced in a study of blood T cell repertoires in COVID-19. Sequencing was performed with immunoSEQ multiplex PCR; in TCRdb, only in-frame clones are kept and a portion is missing. This table has 50,000 to 75,000 clones, approximately 93% appearing once. The source material was peripheral blood. Every receptor here comes from a man between 65 and 85 years old with active COVID-19.

The J gene is TRBJ2-5, the V gene TRBV5-6; D uncertain. The germline gives CDR1 SGHDT, CDR2 YYEEEE. V gave up 0 bases and J gave up 4 bases, with 10 bases separating them. The CDR3 is made up of 14 amino acids. The CDR3 loop reads CASSLGLTSETQYF. CDR3 coding DNA: TGTGCCAGCAGCTTGGGGCTCACCTCAGAGACCCAGTACTTC.

The chain links TRBV3-1 (or the pseudogene TRBV3-2) to TRBJ2-3; 11 positions agree with TRBD2. This CDR3 is 15 amino acids long. J was trimmed by 1 base and V by 4 bases; bases with no gene match: 1. CDR1 and CDR2 from the germline V gene are LGHDT and YNNKEL (reference sequence). DNA for the CDR3: TGTGCCAGCAGCCTAGCGGGGGGGCGCACAGATACGCAGTATTTT. It specifies CASSLAGGRTDTQYF.